The T cell receptor (beta chain) described here comes from a study of blood T cell repertoires in COVID-19. Study as a whole: Sample material is recorded as cDNA or gDNA derived from T cells, B-cell-depleted T cells, or PBMCs.

Germline V lookup: CDR1 MDHEN, CDR2 SYDVKM. Trimming at V came to 5 bases and at J to 11 bases, leaving 16 bases not matched to a gene. This CDR3 region has 15 residues. In the authors' workflow: Nucleated cell number was recorded as an estimate derived from reference gene primer amplification. TCRdb keeps only in-frame clones here, not all; method: immunoSEQ multiplex PCR. Clone size and the V and J calls come from that table; the DNA yielded D and trimming. Among 220,000 or so clones, about 85% were seen once, and the ten largest hold about a tenth. The receptor's source is a woman in her 50s with COVID-19, enrolled during active disease. Sequencing was performed on peripheral blood. This chain joins TRBV28 and TRBJ1-1; 8 bases are a match to TRBD1. CDR3 residues: CASSPTGGLGGGAFF. The CDR3, as DNA: TGTGCCAGCAGTCCCACAGGGGGTTTAGGTGGAGGGGCTTTCTTT.